Each of the 15 T cell receptor beta chains below was sequenced from the same sample in a study of T cell clusters in autoimmune cytopenias (dated by TCRdb to about 2019). Sequencing took place on an Illumina MiSeq. To amplify TRB rearrangements, a touch-down multiplex PCR protocol was run with the TRB-A and TRB-B primer pools combined in a single tube. TCRdb reprocessed the reads into one record per CDR3 protein sequence, lacking DNA. The table for this sample shows roughly 16,000 distinct CDR3 sequences. The ten most abundant clones make up roughly 3.5% of the sample. TRB amplification used around 260 ng of peripheral blood genomic DNA, tens of thousands of genome equivalents, per sample. Another study also made use of these data, one on T cell repertoires in aging, cancer and after chemotherapy.

The sequenced sample consisted of peripheral blood. The source is a human donor in good health.

The chain uses TRBV5-6 and TRBJ2-5. The CDR3 is made up of 14 amino acids. Germline V gene lookup returns CDR1 SGHDT and CDR2 YYEEEE. CDR3 in amino acids: CASSSTSSQETQYF.

This sequence joins TRBV19 and TRBJ1-2; TCRdb selects TRBD1, and the lack of DNA leaves this call unchecked. The germline gives CDR1 LNHDA, CDR2 SQIVND (reference sequence). CDR3 size: 13 residues. Here the CDR3 reads CASKPQGALGYTF.

The chain links TRBV18 to TRBJ2-3. Germline V CDR1 and CDR2: KGHSH, LQKENI. This CDR3 has 13 residues. The CDR3 sequence is CASLPREADTQYF.

The chain uses TRBV6-6 and TRBJ2-5. Germline values: CDR1 MNHNY, CDR2 SVGAGI (reference sequence). The CDR3 is 12 residues long. The CDR3 protein is CASSYSSGTQYF.

The rearrangement uses TRBV15 and TRBJ2-5; TCRdb gives TRBD1 as the D gene, but with no DNA this cannot be confirmed. In germline, CDR1 is LNHNV, CDR2 YYDKDF (reference sequence). The CDR3 is 15 residues long. CDR3 sequence: CATSRDRGAGETQYF. Drawing the rest from reference TRBV15 and TRBJ2-5, the complete variable domain is DAMVIQNPRYQVTQFGKPVTLSCSQTLNHNVMYWYQQKSSQAPKLLFHYYDKDFNNEADTPDNFQSRRPNTSFCFLDIRSPGLGDTAMYLCATSRDRGAGETQYFGPGTRLLVL.

The chain has TRBV30 and TRBJ1-4. Looked up from germline, CDR1 is GTSNPN and CDR2 is SVGIG (reference sequence). The CDR3 sequence is 12 residues long. This chain's CDR3 is CAWSVRREKLFF.

This CDR3 is CASRGTGGNTEAFF. J is TRBJ1-1 and V is TRBV19; TCRdb's D call of TRBD1 is untestable without DNA. CDR1 is LNHDA and CDR2 is SQIVND in the germline V gene (reference sequence). This CDR3 is 14 amino acids long.

The genes are TRBV19 and TRBJ1-5; TCRdb proposes TRBD1, but this gene call is untestable without DNA. This CDR3 has 16 amino acids. Germline V lookup: CDR1 LNHDA, CDR2 SQIVND (reference sequence). The CDR3 region is CASSISGTGVNQPQHF.

J is TRBJ1-1 and V is TRBV19. This CDR3 spans 11 amino acids. CDR1 and CDR2 (germline): LNHDA, SQIVND (reference sequence). CDR3 sequence reads: CAVRGNTEAFF.

The V and J genes are TRBV6-1 and TRBJ2-2; TCRdb's D call of TRBD2 is untestable without DNA. The CDR3 spans 14 residues. In germline, CDR1 is MNHNS, CDR2 SASEGT. Here the CDR3 reads CASEGGSVTGELFF.

The chain's CDR3 is CATSVMEAGGETQYF. The V call is TRBV24-1, the J call TRBJ2-5; TCRdb outputs TRBD2, but without DNA this stays unchecked. CDR1 KGHDR and CDR2 SFDVKD come from the germline V gene. The CDR3 covers 15 residues.

The rearrangement uses TRBV27 and TRBJ2-5; TCRdb outputs TRBD2, but without DNA this stays unchecked. Germline values: CDR1 MNHEY, CDR2 SMNVEV (reference sequence). The length of the CDR3 is 15 residues. The chain's CDR3 is CASSRVAGEKETQYF.

The chain joins TRBV30 to TRBJ1-4. CDR3 length: 14 amino acids. The germline V gene has CDR1 GTSNPN and CDR2 SVGIG (reference sequence). CDR3 loop: CAWSEGGRQEKLFF.

This clonotype is identified as medium-sized (0.01 to 0.1%) from frequency. This sequence joins TRBV18 and TRBJ2-2. The CDR3 contains 15 residues. CDR1 and CDR2 (germline): KGHSH, LQKENI. The CDR3 reads CASSPPTRNTGELFF. The variable domain in full, with the rest retrieved from reference TRBV18 and TRBJ2-2, is NAGVMQNPRHLVRRRGQEARLRCSPMKGHSHVYWYRQLPEEGLKFMVYLQKENIIDESGMPKERFSAEFPKEGPSILRIQQVVRGDSAAYFCASSPPTRNTGELFFGEGSRLTVL.

The chain employs TRBV6-5 and TRBJ1-1; as DNA is missing, the TRBD1 call by TCRdb cannot be tested. The germline gives CDR1 MNHEY, CDR2 SVGAGI. The CDR3 runs 15 residues. The CDR3 spells CASSYETGVGTEAFF.